These T cell receptor beta chains were read from a single sample in a study of PD-L1 blockade in urothelial cancer. Assay: immunoSEQ multiplex PCR; the TCRdb copy retains only in-frame clones and omits some. The sample has around 40,000 clones; about 83% are singletons. Sequenced material: PBMCs, taken around atezolizumab (anti-PD-L1) treatment. These receptors originate from a man between 60 and 70 years old with urothelial cancer. Each CDR3 is given with its conserved first and last residue. D genes are given only for firm matches. Some rows mark clone size as missing; the rest say once, few, many or name a class of expanded clone.

TGTGCCAGCTCGGGCAGGGCCTCCTACGAGCAGTACTTC | CASSGRASYEQYF | - | TRBV18 | - | TRBJ2-7
TGTGCCAGCAGCTTGGAGGGGTTGCGCAATCAGCCCCAGCATTTT | CASSLEGLRNQPQHF | - | TRBV5-8 | - | TRBJ1-5
TGCGCCAGCAGCCAGTCACGGGAGGCGGGAGCCAAAAACATTCAGTACTTC | CASSQSREAGAKNIQYF | TRBD2 | TRBV4-3 | - | TRBJ2-4
TGTGCCAGTAGTATAAGGGGGAGGGTCCCACAAGAGACCCAGTACTTC | CASSIRGRVPQETQYF | - | TRBV19 | - | TRBJ2-5
TGTGCCAGCAGACTAGGGGGACCCTACACCGGGGAGCTGTTTTTT | CASRLGGPYTGELFF | - | TRBV27 | - | TRBJ2-2
TGTGCCAGTACTTTAGGGGGTACTGGGGCCAACGTCCTGACTTTC | CASTLGGTGANVLTF | - | TRBV19 | - | TRBJ2-6
TGTGCCAGCAGTTCCAGGATTCTTCACTCCTACGAGCAGTACTTC | CASSSRILHSYEQYF | - | TRBV28 | - | TRBJ2-7
TGTGCCTGGAGTGAACTAGCGGGATACGAGCAGTACTTC | CAWSELAGYEQYF | TRBD2 | TRBV30 | - | TRBJ2-7
TGTGCCAGCAGCTTTAGAGGAGTTACGGATACGCAGTATTTT | CASSFRGVTDTQYF | - | TRBV7-9 | - | TRBJ2-3
TGTGCCAGCAGTTTAGCTACAGGGGCTTTGAACACTGAAGCTTTCTTT | CASSLATGALNTEAFF | TRBD1 | TRBV28 | - | TRBJ1-1
TGTGCCAGCAGCCTGACAGCCAGTGGCTACACCTTC | CASSLTASGYTF | - | TRBV7-9 | - | TRBJ1-2
TGCGCCAGCAGCTTGAAGCGACTAGCGGGAGGGCCCGTGGACAATGAGCAGTTCTTC | CASSLKRLAGGPVDNEQFF | TRBD2 | TRBV5-1 | - | TRBJ2-1
TGCGCCAGCAGCCAAGGACAGTCCTTCTCTGGGGCCAACGTCCTGACTTTC | CASSQGQSFSGANVLTF | - | TRBV4-3 | few | TRBJ2-6
TGTGCCAGCAGTCCCCTGCCACAGGGAAATCAGCCCCAGCATTTT | CASSPLPQGNQPQHF | - | TRBV28 | - | TRBJ1-5
TGTGCCAGCAGTGAACAGGGACGAAGCTACGAGCAGTACTTC | CASSEQGRSYEQYF | - | TRBV7-9 | - | TRBJ2-7
TGTGCCAGCAGCTTATGGCGGGGGCCCAATGAGCAGTTCTTC | CASSLWRGPNEQFF | - | TRBV13 | - | TRBJ2-1
TGTGCCAGCTCACCAGGTTCAGGGATCAATGAGCAGTTCTTC | CASSPGSGINEQFF | - | TRBV18 | - | TRBJ2-1
TGTGCCAGCAGCTTAGCGACAGGGGCCTACGAGCAGTACTTC | CASSLATGAYEQYF | TRBD1 | TRBV11-2 | - | TRBJ2-7
TGTGCCAGCAGTTTATGGGGAGCCGATCAGCCCCAGCATTTT | CASSLWGADQPQHF | - | TRBV27 | - | TRBJ1-5
TGCGCCAGCAGCCAAGAGACAGGGGTGTCCGGGGAGCTGTTTTTT | CASSQETGVSGELFF | TRBD1 | TRBV4-1 | - | TRBJ2-2
TGCAGCGTTGAATTAGACTCCACGAAGCAGTTCTTC | CSVELDSTKQFF | - | TRBV29-1 | - | TRBJ2-1
TGTGCCTGGGACAGAGGCGGCTACACCTTC | CAWDRGGYTF | - | TRBV30 | few | TRBJ1-2
TGCGCCAGCAGTGCACCGGGACAGGGCACAGATACGCAGTATTTT | CASSAPGQGTDTQYF | TRBD1 | TRBV10-1 | - | TRBJ2-3
TGTGCCAGTAGTAAAGGACTAGCGTCTGCCTACGAGCAGTACTTC | CASSKGLASAYEQYF | TRBD2 | TRBV19 | once | TRBJ2-7
TGTGCCAGTAGTAGGGACAAGAATCAGCCCCAGCATTTT | CASSRDKNQPQHF | - | TRBV19 | - | TRBJ1-5
TGTGCCAGCAGCCGAGACAGGAATCCGGTGGAGACCCAGTACTTC | CASSRDRNPVETQYF | - | TRBV5-6 | - | TRBJ2-5
TGTGCCAGCAGCTTAGGGGGGGGGCTACTCTCTGGGGCCAACGTCCTGACTTTC | CASSLGGGLLSGANVLTF | - | TRBV7-9 | - | TRBJ2-6
TGCGCCAGCAGCTTCGGACAGGGGAACAATGAGCAGTTCTTC | CASSFGQGNNEQFF | TRBD1 | TRBV5-1 | - | TRBJ2-1
TGCGCCAGCAGCCGACTATCAGGGGGCCAAGAGACCCAGTACTTC | CASSRLSGGQETQYF | TRBD1 | TRBV5-1 | - | TRBJ2-5
TGTGCCAGCAGGAGGGACAACTCTGGAAACACCATATATTTT | CASRRDNSGNTIYF | - | TRBV6-5 | - | TRBJ1-3
TGTGCCAGCAGTCCGACAGGGAGGACTGAAGCTTTCTTT | CASSPTGRTEAFF | TRBD1 | TRBV2 | - | TRBJ1-1
TGCGCCAGCAGCTATAATCCCGGGACTAGTGGCCGGGAGCTGTTTTTT | CASSYNPGTSGRELFF | TRBD2 | TRBV5-1 | - | TRBJ2-2
TGTGCCAGCAGTGAGCGGAATGAGCAGTTCTTC | CASSERNEQFF | - | TRBV2 | - | TRBJ2-1
TGTGCCAGCAGCTTGGTTTTAACTCTAGCGGACCAAGAGACCCAGTACTTC | CASSLVLTLADQETQYF | TRBD2 | TRBV5-6 | - | TRBJ2-5
TGTGCCAGCAGCTTCTCGGGACAGGTTTATGGCTACACCTTC | CASSFSGQVYGYTF | TRBD1 | TRBV7-2 | - | TRBJ1-2
TGTGCCAGCAGCGGTCCCGGGGAGCTGTTTTTT | CASSGPGELFF | - | TRBV27 | - | TRBJ2-2
TGTGCCAGCAGTTGGGGACAGGGTCCCTACGAGCAGTACTTC | CASSWGQGPYEQYF | TRBD1 | TRBV27 | - | TRBJ2-7
TGTGCCAGCAGCCCCCGGGACAGCCTGAACACCGGGGAGCTGTTTTTT | CASSPRDSLNTGELFF | TRBD1 | TRBV5-4 | - | TRBJ2-2
TGCGCCAGCAGTGAGGACCAGGGGGTAGAAAAACTGTTTTTT | CASSEDQGVEKLFF | TRBD1 | TRBV10-2 | few | TRBJ1-4
TGTGCCAGCAGCCGACTAGCGGGGGGGTATGAGACCCAGTACTTC | CASSRLAGGYETQYF | TRBD2 | TRBV7-9 | - | TRBJ2-5